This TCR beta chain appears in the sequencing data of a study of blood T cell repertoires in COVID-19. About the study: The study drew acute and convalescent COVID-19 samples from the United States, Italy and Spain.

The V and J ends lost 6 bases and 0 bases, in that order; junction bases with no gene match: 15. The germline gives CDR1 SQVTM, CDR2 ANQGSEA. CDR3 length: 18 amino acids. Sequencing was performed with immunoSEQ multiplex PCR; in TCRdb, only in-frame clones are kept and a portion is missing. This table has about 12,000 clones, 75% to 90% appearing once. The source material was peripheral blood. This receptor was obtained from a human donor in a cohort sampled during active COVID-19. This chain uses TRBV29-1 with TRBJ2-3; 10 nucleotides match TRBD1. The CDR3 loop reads CSVRTGGLLPTSTDTQYF. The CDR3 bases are TGCAGCGTGAGGACAGGGGGTCTTTTACCCACTAGCACAGATACGCAGTATTTT.